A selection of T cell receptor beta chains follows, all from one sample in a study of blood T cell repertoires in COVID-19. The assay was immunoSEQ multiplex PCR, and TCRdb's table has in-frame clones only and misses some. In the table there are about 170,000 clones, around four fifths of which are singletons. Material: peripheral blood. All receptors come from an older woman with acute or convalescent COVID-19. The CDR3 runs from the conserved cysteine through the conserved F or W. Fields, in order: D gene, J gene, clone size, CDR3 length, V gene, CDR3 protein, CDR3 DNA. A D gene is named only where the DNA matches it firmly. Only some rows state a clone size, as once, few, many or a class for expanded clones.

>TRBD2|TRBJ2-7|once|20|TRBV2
CASSERSGLAGVPSSYEQYF
TGTGCCAGCAGTGAAAGGTCCGGTCTAGCGGGGGTCCCGTCCTCCTACGAGCAGTACTTC
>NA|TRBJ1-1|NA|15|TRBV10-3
CAISGLGQTNTEAFF
TGTGCCATCAGTGGCCTTGGACAGACGAACACTGAAGCTTTCTTT
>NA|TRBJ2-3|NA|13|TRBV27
CASQEGVTDTQYF
TGTGCCTCTCAAGAGGGAGTAACAGATACGCAGTATTTT
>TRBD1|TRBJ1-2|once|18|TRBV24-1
CATSDPPGQGRVDYGYTF
TGTGCCACCAGTGATCCACCAGGACAGGGCAGAGTCGACTATGGCTACACCTTC
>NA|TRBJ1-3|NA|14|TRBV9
CASSGAVLGNTIYF
TGTGCCAGCAGCGGGGCAGTTTTAGGAAACACCATATATTTT
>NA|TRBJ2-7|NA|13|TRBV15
CATSRGSTREQYF
TGTGCCACCAGCAGAGGGTCTACCCGAGAGCAGTACTTC
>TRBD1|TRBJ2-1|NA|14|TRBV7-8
CASSPRQGLDEQFF
TGTGCCAGCAGCCCTCGACAGGGATTGGATGAGCAGTTCTTC
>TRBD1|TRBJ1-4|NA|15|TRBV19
CASSIRTGVGEKLFF
TGTGCCAGTAGTATTCGGACAGGGGTCGGTGAAAAACTGTTTTTT
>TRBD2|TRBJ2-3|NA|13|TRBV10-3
CAMRRGTGDTQYF
TGTGCCATGCGGCGGGGGACTGGCGATACGCAGTATTTT
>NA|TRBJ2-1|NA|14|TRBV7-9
CASSLILLGAEQFF
TGTGCCAGCAGCTTAATTTTGCTAGGGGCGGAGCAGTTCTTC
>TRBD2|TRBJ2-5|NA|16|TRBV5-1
CASSSASGGGDETQYF
TGCGCCAGCAGCTCGGCCTCCGGCGGGGGGGACGAGACCCAGTACTTC
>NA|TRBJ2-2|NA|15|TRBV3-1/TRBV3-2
CASSPRQTNTGELFF
TGTGCCAGCAGCCCCCGACAGACCAACACCGGGGAGCTGTTTTTT
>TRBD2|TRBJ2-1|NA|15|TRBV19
CASSISGGPYNEQFF
TGTGCCAGTAGTATTAGCGGGGGTCCCTACAATGAGCAGTTCTTC
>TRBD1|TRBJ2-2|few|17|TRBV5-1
CASSLRQGARNTGELFF
TGCGCCAGCAGCTTGCGTCAGGGGGCGCGGAACACCGGGGAGCTGTTTTTT